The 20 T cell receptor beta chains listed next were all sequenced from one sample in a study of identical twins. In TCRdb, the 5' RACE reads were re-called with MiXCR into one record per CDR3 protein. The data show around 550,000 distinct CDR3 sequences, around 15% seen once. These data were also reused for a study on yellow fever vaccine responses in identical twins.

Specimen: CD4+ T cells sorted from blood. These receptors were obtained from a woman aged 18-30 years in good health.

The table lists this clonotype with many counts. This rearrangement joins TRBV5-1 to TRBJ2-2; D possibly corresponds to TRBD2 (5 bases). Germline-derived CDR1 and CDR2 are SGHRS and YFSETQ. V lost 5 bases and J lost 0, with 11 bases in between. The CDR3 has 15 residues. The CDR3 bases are TGCGCCAGCAGAAAAGCGGCAGCGAACACCGGGGAGCTGTTTTTT. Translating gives CASRKAAANTGELFF.

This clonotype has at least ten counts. The CDR3 region is CASSPGTSGYNEQFF. In DNA, the CDR3 is TGTGCCAGCAGTCCCGGGACTAGCGGTTACAATGAGCAGTTCTTC. This chain connects TRBV12-3 or TRBV12-4 to TRBJ2-1; 11 positions agree with TRBD2. With 5 bases clipped from V and 4 bases from J, the junction kept 4 bases outside the gene matches. This CDR3 spans 15 amino acids.

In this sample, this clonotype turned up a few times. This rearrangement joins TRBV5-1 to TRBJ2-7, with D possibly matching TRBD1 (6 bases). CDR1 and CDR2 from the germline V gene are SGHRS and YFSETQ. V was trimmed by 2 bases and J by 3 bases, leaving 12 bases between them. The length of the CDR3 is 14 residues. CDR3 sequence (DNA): TGCGCCAGCAGCTTACCTACAGGGAGCTACGAGCAGTACTTC. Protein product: CASSLPTGSYEQYF.

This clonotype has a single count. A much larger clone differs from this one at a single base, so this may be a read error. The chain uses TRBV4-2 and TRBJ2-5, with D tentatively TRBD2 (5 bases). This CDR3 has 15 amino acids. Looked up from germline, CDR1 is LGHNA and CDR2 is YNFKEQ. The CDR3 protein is CASIQDRGNQETQYF. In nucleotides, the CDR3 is TGTGCCAGCATCCAAGATCGAGGGAATCAAGAGACCCAGTACTTC.

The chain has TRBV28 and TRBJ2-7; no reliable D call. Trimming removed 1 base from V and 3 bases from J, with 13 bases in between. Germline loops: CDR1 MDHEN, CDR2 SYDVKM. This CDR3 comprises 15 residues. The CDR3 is CASSLFRPSRYEQYF. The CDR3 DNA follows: TGTGCCAGCAGTTTATTTCGCCCCTCCCGCTACGAGCAGTACTTC.

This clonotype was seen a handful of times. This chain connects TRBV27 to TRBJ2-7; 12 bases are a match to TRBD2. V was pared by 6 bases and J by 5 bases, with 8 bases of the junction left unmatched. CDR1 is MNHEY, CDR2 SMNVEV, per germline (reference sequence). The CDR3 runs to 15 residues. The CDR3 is CASSSRLAGADEQYF. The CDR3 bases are TGTGCCAGCAGCTCGAGACTAGCGGGAGCGGACGAGCAGTACTTC.

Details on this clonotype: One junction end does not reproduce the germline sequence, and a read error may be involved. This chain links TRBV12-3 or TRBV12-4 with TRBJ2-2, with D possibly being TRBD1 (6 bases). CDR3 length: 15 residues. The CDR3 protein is CASRLGQTNTGELFF. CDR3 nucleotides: TGTGCCAGCAGGTTAGGACAGACGAACACCGGGGAGCTGTTTTTT.

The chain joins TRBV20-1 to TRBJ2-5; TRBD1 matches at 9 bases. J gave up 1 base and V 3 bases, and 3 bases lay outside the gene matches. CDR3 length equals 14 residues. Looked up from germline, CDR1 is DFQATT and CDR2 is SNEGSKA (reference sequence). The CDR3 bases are TGCAGTGCTAGTGACAGGGGGATCCAAGAGACCCAGTACTTC. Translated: CSASDRGIQETQYF.

In DNA form, the CDR3 reads TGCGCCAGCAGCTTGAGCGGGACTAGCGACGAGCAGTACTTC. Translation gives CASSLSGTSDEQYF. This chain connects TRBV5-1 to TRBJ2-7, with 10 bases matching TRBD2. Germline V gene sequence: CDR1 SGHRS, CDR2 YFSETQ. Trimming at V came to 1 base and at J to 5 bases, leaving 3 bases not matched to a gene. This CDR3 is built from 14 residues.

The CDR3: CASSPLNYEQYF. DNA for the CDR3: TGTGCCAGCAGTCCTCTTAACTACGAGCAGTACTTC. The rearrangement links TRBV28 to TRBJ2-7; D unclear. Germline CDR1 reads MDHEN; CDR2 reads SYDVKM. The CDR3 covers 12 residues. Trimming pared 5 bases from V and 3 bases from J, leaving 8 bases between.

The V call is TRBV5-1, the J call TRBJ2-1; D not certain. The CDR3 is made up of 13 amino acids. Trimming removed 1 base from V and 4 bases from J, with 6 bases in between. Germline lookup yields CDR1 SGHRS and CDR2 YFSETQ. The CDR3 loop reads CASSLLEYNEQFF. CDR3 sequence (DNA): TGCGCCAGCAGCTTGCTTGAATACAATGAGCAGTTCTTC.

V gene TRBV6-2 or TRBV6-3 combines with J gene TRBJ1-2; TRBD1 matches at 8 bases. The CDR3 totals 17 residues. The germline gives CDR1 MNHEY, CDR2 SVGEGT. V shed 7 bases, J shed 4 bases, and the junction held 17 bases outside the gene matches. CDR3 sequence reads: CASNPLRTGWKSYGYTF. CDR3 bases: TGTGCCAGCAACCCCCTTCGGACAGGGTGGAAGAGCTATGGCTACACCTTC.

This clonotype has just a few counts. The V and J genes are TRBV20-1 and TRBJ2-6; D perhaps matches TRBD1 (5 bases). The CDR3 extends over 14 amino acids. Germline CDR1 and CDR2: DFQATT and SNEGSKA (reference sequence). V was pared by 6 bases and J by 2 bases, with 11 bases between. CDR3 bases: TGCAGTGCAAGGGGTGGGGCTGGGGCCAACGTCCTGACTTTC. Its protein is CSARGGAGANVLTF.

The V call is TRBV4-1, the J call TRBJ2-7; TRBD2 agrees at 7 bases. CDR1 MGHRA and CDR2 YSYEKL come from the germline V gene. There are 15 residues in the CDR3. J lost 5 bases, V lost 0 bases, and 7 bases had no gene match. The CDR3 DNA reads TGCGCCAGCAGCCAAGAGGGGGGGGACGACAACGAGCAGTACGTC. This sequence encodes CASSQEGGDDNEQYV.

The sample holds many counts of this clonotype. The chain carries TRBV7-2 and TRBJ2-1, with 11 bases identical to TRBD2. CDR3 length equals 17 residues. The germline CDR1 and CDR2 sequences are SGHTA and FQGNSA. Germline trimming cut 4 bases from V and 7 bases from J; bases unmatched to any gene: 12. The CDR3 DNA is TGTGCCAGCAGCTCCTCATATAGCGGGGGGGCCTTTAATGAGCAGTTCTTC. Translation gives CASSSSYSGGAFNEQFF.

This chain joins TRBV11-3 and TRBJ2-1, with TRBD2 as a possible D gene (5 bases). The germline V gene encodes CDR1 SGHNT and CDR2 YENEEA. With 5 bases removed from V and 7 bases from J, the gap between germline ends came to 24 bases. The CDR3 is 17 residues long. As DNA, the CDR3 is TGTGCCAGCAGCCACCGTGCGGAGGTGGGTGCCTTAAATGAGCAGTTCTTC. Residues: CASSHRAEVGALNEQFF.

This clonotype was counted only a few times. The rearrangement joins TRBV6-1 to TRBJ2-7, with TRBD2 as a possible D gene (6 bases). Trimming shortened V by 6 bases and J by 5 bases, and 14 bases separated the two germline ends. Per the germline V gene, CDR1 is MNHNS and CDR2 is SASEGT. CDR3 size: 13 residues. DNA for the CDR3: TGTGCCAGCAGCCTCCGGAGGGCGGACGAGCAGTACGTC. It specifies CASSLRRADEQYV.

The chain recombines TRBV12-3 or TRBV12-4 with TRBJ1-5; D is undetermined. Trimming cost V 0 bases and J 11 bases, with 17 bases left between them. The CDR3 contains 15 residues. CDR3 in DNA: TGTGCCAGCAGTTTAGCTTCCAGAGCCCAGTGGGCCCAGCATTTT. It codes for CASSLASRAQWAQHF.

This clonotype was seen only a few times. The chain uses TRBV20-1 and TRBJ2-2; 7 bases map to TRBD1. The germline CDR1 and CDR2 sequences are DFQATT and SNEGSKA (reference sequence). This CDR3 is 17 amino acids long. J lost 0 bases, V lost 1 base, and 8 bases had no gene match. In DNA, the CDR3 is TGCAGTGCTAGAGGCATACAGGGGCTTTCGAACACCGGGGAGCTGTTTTTT. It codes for CSARGIQGLSNTGELFF.

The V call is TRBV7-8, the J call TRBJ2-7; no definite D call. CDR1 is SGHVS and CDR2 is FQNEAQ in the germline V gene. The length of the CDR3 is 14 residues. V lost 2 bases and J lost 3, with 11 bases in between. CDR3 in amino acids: CASSLNEVGYEQYF. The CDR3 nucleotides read TGTGCCAGCAGCTTAAATGAGGTGGGCTACGAGCAGTACTTC.